The 32 T cell receptor beta chains given below trace back to one sample, sequenced in a study of blood T cells in healthy people across ages. A J-beta primer mix and a sample-barcoded 5' primer were used in a second PCR of about 6 to 12 cycles. TCRdb itself ran the 5' RACE reads through MiXCR, one entry per CDR3 protein. The sample comprises fewer than 2,000,000 distinct CDR3 sequences, 30% to 40% of which are singletons, and about 11% rests with the top ten. The material sequenced was blood. The receptors derive from a woman aged 25 to 39 in good health.

This clonotype was seen a handful of times. The J gene is TRBJ1-1, the V gene TRBV11-1; a possible D gene is TRBD1 (5 bases). Germline CDR1 and CDR2: SGHAT and FQDESV (reference sequence). V shed 5 bases and J shed 6 bases, with 19 bases lying between them. The CDR3 runs 15 residues. The CDR3 is CASSLGEVNQAEAFF. CDR3 in DNA: TGTGCCAGCAGCCTAGGGGAGGTAAATCAGGCTGAAGCTTTCTTT.

This clonotype was found a few times. The rearrangement uses TRBV9 and TRBJ2-7; TRBD1 is a possible D gene (6 bases). V lost 1 base, J lost 4 bases, and 12 bases lay in between. CDR1 is SGDLS, CDR2 YYNGEE, per germline. The CDR3 has 14 residues. The CDR3 DNA reads as TGTGCCAGCAGCGTATATCCAGGGGAGTACGAGCAGTACTTC. Amino acids: CASSVYPGEYEQYF.

This clonotype was observed many times. This chain joins TRBV10-3 and TRBJ1-2; D may be TRBD1 (5 bases). CDR1 and CDR2 from the germline V gene are ENHRY and SYGVKD. The CDR3 runs to 14 residues. Trimming shortened V by 9 bases and J by 3 bases, and 17 bases separated the two germline ends. DNA for the CDR3: TGTGCCATTCGGGACCCGGGGGGTGACTATGGCTACACCTTC. It specifies CAIRDPGGDYGYTF.

This clonotype has a count of ten or more. One end of the junction varies from germline; a read error may be responsible. The rearrangement links TRBV5-4 to TRBJ1-4, with 7 bases fitting TRBD1. The CDR3 contains 16 residues. CDR1 SGHNT and CDR2 YYREEE come from the germline V gene (reference sequence). The CDR3 nucleotides are TGTGCCAGCAGTTTGGGACAGCTGGGACCAAATGAAAAACTGTTTTTT. It is translated as CASSLGQLGPNEKLFF.

This clonotype was observed a few times. The V call is TRBV9, the J call TRBJ2-7; tentatively, D is TRBD1 or TRBD2 (7 bases each). The CDR3 sequence is 15 residues long. CDR1 SGDLS and CDR2 YYNGEE come from the germline V gene. V dropped 3 bases and J dropped 4 bases, with 17 bases sitting between them. This chain's CDR3 is CASSGGGTVLYEQYF. The CDR3 nucleotides read TGTGCCAGCAGCGGGGGAGGGACAGTGCTTTACGAGCAGTACTTC.

CDR3 amino acids: CASSLARGQVETQYF. The CDR3 DNA follows: TGTGCCAGCAGCTTAGCGAGGGGGCAGGTAGAGACCCAGTACTTC. The V and J genes are TRBV7-2 and TRBJ2-5, with TRBD1 identical over 7 bases. The CDR3 runs 15 residues. V dropped 0 bases and J dropped 4; count of bases not matched to a gene: 5. In germline, CDR1 is SGHTA, CDR2 FQGNSA.

This clonotype was counted between two and nine times. The chain employs TRBV6-2 or TRBV6-3 and TRBJ1-5; D gene ambiguous. The CDR3 extends over 8 amino acids. Trimming took off 7 bases at V and 15 bases at J, with 7 bases between the two ends. CDR1 and CDR2 from the germline V gene are MNHEY and SVGEGT. Written as DNA, the CDR3 is TGTGCCAGCACCATACGGCATTTT. Translation: CASTIRHF.

This clonotype was detected a few times. The rearrangement links TRBV4-1 to TRBJ2-7, with D possibly being TRBD1 (6 bases). Germline values: CDR1 MGHRA, CDR2 YSYEKL. CDR3 length: 14 residues. The germline V and J ends were trimmed by 3 bases and 6 bases, with 15 bases remaining between them. For the CDR3, the DNA is TGCGCCAGCAGCCATCCGGGTAAAGGGGGCGAGCAGTACTTC. Protein: CASSHPGKGGEQYF.

This clonotype was detected only a few times. This chain links TRBV11-2 with TRBJ2-3; 11 nucleotides agree with TRBD2. J was trimmed by 6 bases and V by 5 bases; bases with no gene match: 10. The germline V gene has CDR1 SGHAT and CDR2 FQNNGV. CDR3 length: 16 amino acids. CDR3 nucleotides: TGTGCCAGCAGCAATTTAGCGGGAGGGCTGGGGGATACGCAGTATTTT. It encodes CASSNLAGGLGDTQYF.

The chain links TRBV30 to TRBJ1-2, with a weak D call TRBD1 (5 bases). The CDR3 has 14 amino acids. Germline V gives CDR1 GTSNPN, CDR2 SVGIG (reference sequence). V lost 2 bases and J lost 6, with 16 bases in between. CDR3 bases: TGTGCCTGGAGTACACAGGCTGCTGGGGATGGCTACACCTTC. Its protein is CAWSTQAAGDGYTF.

Ten or more counts support this clonotype. The chain has TRBV6-2 or TRBV6-3 and TRBJ2-7; 13 bases map to TRBD2. The CDR3 has 11 residues. The V gene end was trimmed by 11 bases and the J gene end by 12 bases; junction bases not matched to a gene: 7. CDR1 MNHEY and CDR2 SVGEGT come from the germline V gene. The CDR3 protein is CASGGLAGRYF. The DNA of the CDR3 is TGTGCCTCCGGGGGACTAGCGGGAAGGTACTTC.

V gene TRBV7-2 combines with J gene TRBJ1-2; no reliable D call. V was clipped by 1 base and J by 7 bases, with 10 bases between them. Germline V gene data show CDR1 as SGHTA and CDR2 as FQGNSA. The CDR3 extends over 13 amino acids. DNA of the CDR3: TGTGCCAGCAGCTTAGGACCCCCCGCTGGCTACACCTTC. The encoded protein is CASSLGPPAGYTF.

This clonotype was picked up a small number of times. CDR3 sequence (DNA): TGCAGTGCAGGGACTAGCGGGAGGTACGAGCAGTACTTC. Amino acids: CSAGTSGRYEQYF. V and J are TRBV20-1 and TRBJ2-7; 15 bases align to TRBD2. The CDR3 runs to 13 residues. Germline V gene data show CDR1 as DFQATT and CDR2 as SNEGSKA (reference sequence). V shed 6 bases and J 4 bases; nucleotides not matched to a gene: 1.

Of note for this clonotype: Sequence at one end of the junction differs from germline and may be a read error. The rearrangement uses TRBV12-3 or TRBV12-4 and TRBJ1-4; no reliable D call. The CDR3 runs 15 residues. The CDR3 bases are TGTGCCTGCAGTTTCCCGGTTGCAACTAATGAAAAACTGTTTTTT. It codes for CACSFPVATNEKLFF.

This clonotype was detected a few times. The gene calls are TRBV5-1 and TRBJ1-5; D not resolved. Trimming left V 7 bases short and J 1 base short, with 9 bases between. Germline V lookup: CDR1 SGHRS, CDR2 YFSETQ. The CDR3 has 13 amino acids. This CDR3 is CASAPGSNQPQHF. CDR3 sequence (DNA): TGCGCCAGCGCCCCGGGCAGCAATCAGCCCCAGCATTTT. Drawing the rest from reference TRBV5-1 and TRBJ1-5, the complete variable domain is KAGVTQTPRYLIKTRGQQVTLSCSPISGHRSVSWYQQTPGQGLQFLFEYFSETQRNKGNFPGRFSGRQFSNSRSEMNVSTLELGDSALYLCASAPGSNQPQHFGDGTRLSIL.

Ten or more counts support this clonotype. This rearrangement joins TRBV5-5 to TRBJ2-6; TRBD1 is a possible D gene (6 bases). This CDR3 is built from 17 residues. V was clipped by 0 bases and J by 4 bases, with 14 bases between them. The germline CDR1 and CDR2 sequences are SGHKS and YYEKEE (reference sequence). The CDR3 nucleotides read TGTGCCAGCAGCTTGGCAGGGGCCAGGGAAGGGGCCAACGTCCTGACTTTC. Protein sequence: CASSLAGAREGANVLTF.

This clonotype was observed a handful of times. The chain combines TRBV28 with TRBJ2-2, with TRBD2 matching 10 bases. Germline V gene lookup returns CDR1 MDHEN and CDR2 SYDVKM. The length of the CDR3 is 16 residues. The V gene end was trimmed by 3 bases and the J gene end by 5 bases; junction bases not matched to a gene: 6. In nucleotides, the CDR3 is TGTGCCAGCAGTTTCCTAGCGGGAGAGGGGACCGGGGAGCTGTTTTTT. Its protein product is CASSFLAGEGTGELFF.

This clonotype was counted only a few times. The chain recombines TRBV28 with TRBJ1-2, with 8 bases that match TRBD1. V trimming: 7 bases; J trimming: 9 bases; junction bases outside the gene matches: 13. From germline, CDR1 is MDHEN and CDR2 SYDVKM. The CDR3 is 14 amino acids. The CDR3: CASTLGQGKRSYTF. CDR3 DNA: TGTGCCAGCACCCTCGGACAGGGAAAGAGGAGCTACACCTTC.

This clonotype was counted a few times. The chain recombines TRBV16 with TRBJ2-7; no definite D call. The ends were cut back, 0 bases at V and 3 bases at J, with 9 bases in the middle. Germline values: CDR1 KGHSY, CDR2 FQNENV. The CDR3 totals 14 residues. The CDR3 DNA sequence: TGTGCCAGCAGCCAATCGGACCCCTACTACGAGCAGTACTTC. It encodes CASSQSDPYYEQYF.

The chain couples TRBV7-6 to TRBJ2-5, with TRBD1 matching over 8 bases. The J call is uncertain, as TRBJ2-7 better fits the DNA end. The CDR3 is 15 amino acids. Per germline, CDR1 SGHVS and CDR2 FNYEAQ. CDR3 sequence reads: CASSLADRAAYEQYF. In DNA form, the CDR3 reads TGTGCCAGCAGCTTGGCGGACAGGGCGGCCTACGAGCAGTACTTC.

This clonotype occurred once. V is TRBV12-3 or TRBV12-4 and J is TRBJ1-2; D is undetermined. The V and J ends lost 4 bases and 3 bases respectively, with 18 bases between them. The CDR3 contains 16 residues. The CDR3 DNA is TGTGCCAGCAGTTCCAGGACGGTATCGGAGGACTATGGCTACACCTTC. As protein: CASSSRTVSEDYGYTF.

This chain connects TRBV5-1 to TRBJ2-5; 7 bases match TRBD2. CDR1 is SGHRS, CDR2 YFSETQ, per germline. This CDR3 has 15 amino acids. J was trimmed by 4 bases and V by 2 bases; bases with no gene match: 8. In DNA, the CDR3 is TGCGCCAGCAGCTTAGGAGCGGGGCCCACAGAGACCCAGTACTTC. Encoded protein: CASSLGAGPTETQYF.

The chain joins TRBV12-3 or TRBV12-4 to TRBJ2-7; D might be TRBD1 (6 bases). The ends were cut back, 3 bases at V and 2 bases at J, with 11 bases in the middle. The CDR3 is 14 residues long. The CDR3 reads CASSFRRTAYEQYF. CDR3 nucleotide sequence: TGTGCCAGCAGTTTTCGGCGGACAGCCTACGAGCAGTACTTC.

This clonotype was detected a few times. The CDR3 bases are TGCAGCGTTCTGGACAGGGGAAACTATGGCTACACCTTC. It yields the protein CSVLDRGNYGYTF. The chain carries TRBV29-1 and TRBJ1-2, with TRBD1 matching 9 bases. Germline V gene lookup returns CDR1 SQVTM and CDR2 ANQGSEA. The CDR3 has 13 residues. J was trimmed by 2 bases and V by 5 bases; bases with no gene match: 3.

This clonotype was counted between two and nine times. CDR3 residues: CASSLALAEGTQYF. DNA of the CDR3: TGTGCCAGCAGCTTAGCCCTGGCGGAGGGGACCCAGTACTTC. The gene calls are TRBV7-9 and TRBJ2-5, with D perhaps TRBD2 (6 bases). V lost 0 bases and J lost 7, with 12 bases in between. From germline, CDR1 is SEHNR and CDR2 FQNEAQ (reference sequence). The CDR3 length is 14 residues.

This sequence joins TRBV5-1 and TRBJ2-3; D remains unclear. Germline V gene sequence: CDR1 SGHRS, CDR2 YFSETQ. The CDR3 is 16 amino acids. V shed 0 bases and J shed 1 base, with 12 bases lying between them. The CDR3 DNA reads TGCGCCAGCAGCTTGGTACGGGTTGAAGGCACAGATACGCAGTATTTT. Its protein is CASSLVRVEGTDTQYF.

In this sample, this clonotype turned up once. The rearrangement uses TRBV25-1 and TRBJ2-5; 8 bases map to TRBD2. The J call is in doubt because the DNA end fits TRBJ2-7 better. The length of the CDR3 is 13 residues. CDR1 is MGHDK, CDR2 SYGVNS, per germline. CDR3 protein: CASGGLGEHEQYF. DNA for the CDR3: TGTGCCAGCGGGGGACTAGGTGAACACGAGCAGTACTTC.

The chain joins TRBV3-1 to TRBJ2-4; D perhaps matches TRBD1 (6 bases). The V end was cut by 0 bases, the J end by 7 bases, with 22 bases between. Per the germline V gene, CDR1 is LGHDT and CDR2 is YNNKEL (reference sequence). This CDR3 has 18 amino acids. Here the CDR3 DNA reads TGTGCCAGCAGCCAAGATGAGTGGGCAGGGGAAGAAGTTAACATTCAGTACTTC. Translation: CASSQDEWAGEEVNIQYF. Full variable domain (outside the CDR3, taken from reference TRBV3-1 and TRBJ2-4): DTAVSQTPKYLVTQMGNDKSIKCEQNLGHDTMYWYKQDSKKFLKIMFSYNNKELIINETVPNRFSPKSPDKAHLNLHINSLELGDSAVYFCASSQDEWAGEEVNIQYFGAGTRLSVL.

This chain joins TRBV9 and TRBJ1-2; D remains unclear. This CDR3 contains 16 residues. V lost 1 base and J 2 bases, leaving 15 bases between the germline ends. CDR1 and CDR2 (germline): SGDLS, YYNGEE. CDR3 in DNA: TGTGCCAGCAGCGTAACCCCGACGGCTATGAACTATGGCTACACCTTC. Encoded protein: CASSVTPTAMNYGYTF.

This clonotype was recorded a few times. The rearrangement joins TRBV24-1 to TRBJ1-5; 11 bases agree with TRBD1. The trim removed 5 bases at V and 0 bases at J, leaving 11 bases unmatched. This CDR3 is 19 amino acids long. Germline CDR1 reads KGHDR; CDR2 reads SFDVKD. The CDR3 DNA follows: TGTGCCACCAGTGCCACCGGGACAGGGGGACTGTATAGCAATCAGCCCCAGCATTTT. Residues: CATSATGTGGLYSNQPQHF.

This rearrangement joins TRBV7-2 to TRBJ1-1; D not resolved. Germline V gene sequence: CDR1 SGHTA, CDR2 FQGNSA. Deletions cut 0 bases from V and 5 bases from J, with 16 bases between. The CDR3 is 16 residues long. The CDR3 DNA is TGTGCCAGCAGCTTAGCGTCCCCACAGTCGGGGACTGAAGCTTTCTTT. Its protein is CASSLASPQSGTEAFF.

The chain recombines TRBV7-9 with TRBJ2-7; D is uncertain. The V end lost 5 bases, the J end lost 2 bases, and 10 bases lay between the germline ends. CDR1 and CDR2 (germline): SEHNR, FQNEAQ (reference sequence). The CDR3 contains 13 residues. CDR3 in amino acids: CASSPPSTYEQYF. CDR3 nucleotide sequence: TGTGCCAGCAGCCCCCCCAGTACCTACGAGCAGTACTTC.